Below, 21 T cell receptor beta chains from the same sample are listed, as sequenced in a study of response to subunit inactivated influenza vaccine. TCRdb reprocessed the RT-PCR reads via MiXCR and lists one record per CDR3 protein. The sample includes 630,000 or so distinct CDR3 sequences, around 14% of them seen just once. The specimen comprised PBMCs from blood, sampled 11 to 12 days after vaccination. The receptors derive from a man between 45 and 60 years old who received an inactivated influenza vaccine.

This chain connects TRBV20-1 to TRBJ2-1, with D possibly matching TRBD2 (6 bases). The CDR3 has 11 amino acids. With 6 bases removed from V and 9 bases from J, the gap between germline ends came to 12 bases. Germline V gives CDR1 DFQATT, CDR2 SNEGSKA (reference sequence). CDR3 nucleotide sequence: TGCAGTGCGACACTAGCCGCTGAGCAGTTCTTC. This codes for CSATLAAEQFF.

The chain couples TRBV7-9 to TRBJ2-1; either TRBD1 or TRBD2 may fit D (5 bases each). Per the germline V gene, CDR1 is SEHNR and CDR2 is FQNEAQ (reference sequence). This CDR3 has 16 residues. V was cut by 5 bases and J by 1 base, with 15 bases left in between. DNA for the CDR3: TGTGCCAGCAGCCCCCTTAGGGGAGTGTCCTACAATGAGCAGTTCTTC. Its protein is CASSPLRGVSYNEQFF.

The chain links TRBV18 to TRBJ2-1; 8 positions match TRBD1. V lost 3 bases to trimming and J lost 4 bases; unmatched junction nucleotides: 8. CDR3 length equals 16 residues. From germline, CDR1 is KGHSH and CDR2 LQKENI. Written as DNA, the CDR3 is TGTGCCAGCTCACCGTCGGACAGGGTCCGATACAATGAGCAGTTCTTC. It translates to CASSPSDRVRYNEQFF. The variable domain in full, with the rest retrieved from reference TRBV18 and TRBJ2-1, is NAGVMQNPRHLVRRRGQEARLRCSPMKGHSHVYWYRQLPEEGLKFMVYLQKENIIDESGMPKERFSAEFPKEGPSILRIQQVVRGDSAAYFCASSPSDRVRYNEQFFGPGTRLTVL.

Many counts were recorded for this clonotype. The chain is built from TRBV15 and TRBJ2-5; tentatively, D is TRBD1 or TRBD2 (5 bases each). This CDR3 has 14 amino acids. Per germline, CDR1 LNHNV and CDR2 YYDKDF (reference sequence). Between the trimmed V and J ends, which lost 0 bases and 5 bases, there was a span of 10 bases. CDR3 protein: CATSRDVGAETQYF. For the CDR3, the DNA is TGTGCCACCAGCAGAGATGTCGGGGCGGAGACCCAGTACTTC.

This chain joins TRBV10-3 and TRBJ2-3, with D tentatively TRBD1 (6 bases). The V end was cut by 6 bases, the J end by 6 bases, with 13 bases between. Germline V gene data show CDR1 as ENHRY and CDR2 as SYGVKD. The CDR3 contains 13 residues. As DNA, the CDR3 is TGTGCCATCAGAGTACAGGGCTCTGATACGCAGTATTTT. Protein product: CAIRVQGSDTQYF.

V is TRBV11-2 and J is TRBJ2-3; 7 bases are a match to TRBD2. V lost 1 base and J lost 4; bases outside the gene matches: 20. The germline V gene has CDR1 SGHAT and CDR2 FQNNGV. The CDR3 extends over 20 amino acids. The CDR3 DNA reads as TGTGCCAGCAGCTTAGTTTCTGTGACTAGCTTTAACCTACCCGCAGATACGCAGTATTTT. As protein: CASSLVSVTSFNLPADTQYF.

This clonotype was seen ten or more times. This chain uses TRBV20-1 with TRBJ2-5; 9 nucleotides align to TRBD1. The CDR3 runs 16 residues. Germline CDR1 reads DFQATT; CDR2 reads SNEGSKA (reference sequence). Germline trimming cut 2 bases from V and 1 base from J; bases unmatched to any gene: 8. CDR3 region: CSARLHTGQGQETQYF. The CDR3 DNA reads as TGCAGTGCTAGACTACACACGGGACAGGGCCAAGAGACCCAGTACTTC.

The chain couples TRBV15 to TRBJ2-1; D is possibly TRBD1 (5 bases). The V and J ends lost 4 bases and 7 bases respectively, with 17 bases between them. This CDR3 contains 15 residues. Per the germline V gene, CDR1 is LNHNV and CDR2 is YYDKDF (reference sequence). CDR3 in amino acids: CATSTGRAPENEQFF. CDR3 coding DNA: TGTGCCACCAGCACCGGCAGGGCCCCGGAGAATGAGCAGTTCTTC.

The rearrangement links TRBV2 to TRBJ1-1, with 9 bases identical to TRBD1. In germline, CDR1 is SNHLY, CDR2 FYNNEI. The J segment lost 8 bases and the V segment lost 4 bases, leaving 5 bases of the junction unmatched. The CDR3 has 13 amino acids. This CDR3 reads CASSGGTGKEAFF. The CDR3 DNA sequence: TGTGCCAGCAGTGGAGGGACAGGGAAAGAAGCTTTCTTT.

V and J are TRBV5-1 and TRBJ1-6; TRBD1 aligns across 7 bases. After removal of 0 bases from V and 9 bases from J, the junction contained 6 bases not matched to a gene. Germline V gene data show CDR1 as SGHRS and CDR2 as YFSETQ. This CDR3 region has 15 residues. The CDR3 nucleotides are TGCGCCAGCAGCTTGGGACAGGGAACCGCTTCACCCCTCCACTTT. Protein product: CASSLGQGTASPLHF.

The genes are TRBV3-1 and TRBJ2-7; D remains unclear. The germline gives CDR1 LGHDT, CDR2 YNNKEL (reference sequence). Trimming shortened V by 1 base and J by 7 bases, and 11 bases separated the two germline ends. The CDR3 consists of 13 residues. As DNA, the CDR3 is TGTGCCAGCAGCCAAGGGCATATGCAGGAGCAGTACTTC. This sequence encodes CASSQGHMQEQYF.

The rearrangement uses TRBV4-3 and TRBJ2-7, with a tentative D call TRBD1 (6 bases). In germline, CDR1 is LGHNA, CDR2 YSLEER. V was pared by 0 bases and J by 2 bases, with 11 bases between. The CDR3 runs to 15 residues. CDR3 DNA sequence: TGCGCCAGCAGCCAAGAACCCAGGGGAACCTACGAGCAGTACTTC. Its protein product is CASSQEPRGTYEQYF.

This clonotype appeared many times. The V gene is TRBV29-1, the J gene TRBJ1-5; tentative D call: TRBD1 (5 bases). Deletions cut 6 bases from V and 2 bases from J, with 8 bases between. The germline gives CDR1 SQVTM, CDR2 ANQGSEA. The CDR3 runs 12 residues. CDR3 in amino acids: CSVRDGNQPQHF. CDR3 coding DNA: TGCAGCGTCAGGGACGGCAATCAGCCCCAGCATTTT.

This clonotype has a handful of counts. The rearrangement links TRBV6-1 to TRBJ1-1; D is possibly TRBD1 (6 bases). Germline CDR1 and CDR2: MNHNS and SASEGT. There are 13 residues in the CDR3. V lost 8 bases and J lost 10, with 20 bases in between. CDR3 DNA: TGTGCCAGCGAGGGGGGGGTTGGACCTCGAGCTTTCTTT. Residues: CASEGGVGPRAFF.

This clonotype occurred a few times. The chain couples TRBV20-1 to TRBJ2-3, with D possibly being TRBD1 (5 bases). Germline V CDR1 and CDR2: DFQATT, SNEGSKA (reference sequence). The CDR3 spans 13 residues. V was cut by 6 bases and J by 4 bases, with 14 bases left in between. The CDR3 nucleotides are TGCAGTGCCAAGGCACAGGCGCCAGATACGCAGTATTTT. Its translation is CSAKAQAPDTQYF.

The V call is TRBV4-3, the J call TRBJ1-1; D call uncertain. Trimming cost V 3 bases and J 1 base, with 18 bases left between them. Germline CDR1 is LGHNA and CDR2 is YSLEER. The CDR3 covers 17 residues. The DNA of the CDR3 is TGCGCCAGCAGCCACAAACCAACGGGCAGCAAGAACACTGAAGCTTTCTTT. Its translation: CASSHKPTGSKNTEAFF.

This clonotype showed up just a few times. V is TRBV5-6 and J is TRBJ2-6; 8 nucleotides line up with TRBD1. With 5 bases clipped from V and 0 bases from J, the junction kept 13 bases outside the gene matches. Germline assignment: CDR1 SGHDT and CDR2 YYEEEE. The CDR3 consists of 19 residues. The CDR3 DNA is TGTGCCAGCAGACAGAGACAGGGGTTTCTCTACTCTGGGGCCAACGTCCTGACTTTC. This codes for CASRQRQGFLYSGANVLTF.

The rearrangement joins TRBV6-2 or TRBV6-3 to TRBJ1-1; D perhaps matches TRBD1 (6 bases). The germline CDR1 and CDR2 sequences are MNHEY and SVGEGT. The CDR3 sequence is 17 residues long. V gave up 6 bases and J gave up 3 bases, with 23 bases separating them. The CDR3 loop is CASSPPQGRIADTEAFF. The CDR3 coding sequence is TGTGCCAGCAGCCCCCCCCAGGGGCGGATTGCGGACACTGAAGCTTTCTTT.

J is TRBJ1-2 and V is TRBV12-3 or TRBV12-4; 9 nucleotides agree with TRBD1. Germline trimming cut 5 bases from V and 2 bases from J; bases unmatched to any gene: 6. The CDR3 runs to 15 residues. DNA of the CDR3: TGTGCCAGCAGTAGTCCCGGGACAGGGAACTATGGCTACACCTTC. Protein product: CASSSPGTGNYGYTF.

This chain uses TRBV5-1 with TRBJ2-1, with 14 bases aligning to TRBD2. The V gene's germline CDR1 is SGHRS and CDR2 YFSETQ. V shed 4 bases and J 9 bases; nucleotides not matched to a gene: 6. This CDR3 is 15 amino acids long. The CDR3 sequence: CASSVPGLAGVEQFF. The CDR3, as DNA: TGCGCCAGCAGCGTGCCGGGACTAGCGGGGGTTGAGCAGTTCTTC.

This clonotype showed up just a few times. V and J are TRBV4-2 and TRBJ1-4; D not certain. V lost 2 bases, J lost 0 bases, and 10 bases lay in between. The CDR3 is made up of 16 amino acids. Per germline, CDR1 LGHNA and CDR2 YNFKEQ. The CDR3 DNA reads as TGTGCCAGCAGCCAAAGTGGCGTTGCAACTAATGAAAAACTGTTTTTT. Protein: CASSQSGVATNEKLFF.